This T cell receptor beta chain derives from a study of CD8 T cells in ankylosing spondylitis. A single record per CDR3 protein comes from TCRdb applying MiXCR to the 5' RACE reads. The table has roughly 670,000 distinct CDR3 sequences, around 19% seen once. Regarding the study as a whole: Clones linked with disease were CD8+ and fairly uncommon in the peripheral blood. Ankylosing spondylitis blood seemed to carry a telltale TCR beta motif made of eight highly homologous variants. As reported, disease-linked clones showed significant enrichment in matched ankylosing spondylitis synovial fluid.

The CDR3 is made up of 11 amino acids. Germline V gene lookup returns CDR1 SQVTM and CDR2 ANQGSEA. Trimming shortened V by 4 bases and J by 5 bases, and 5 bases separated the two germline ends. This clonotype was counted between two and nine times. Its antigen is as yet unknown. The sequenced material came from blood, either unsorted or a sorted T cell fraction (not recorded which). V and J are TRBV29-1 and TRBJ2-2; D gene uncertain. The source is a male donor with ankylosing spondylitis. The CDR3 is CSVVFTGELFF. Written as DNA, the CDR3 is TGCAGCGTTGTTTTTACCGGGGAGCTGTTTTTT.